These T cell receptor beta chains were read from a single sample in a study of CD8 T cells in ankylosing spondylitis. Each CDR3 protein gets one entry after TCRdb re-called the 5' RACE reads with MiXCR. In the table there are roughly 230,000 distinct CDR3 sequences, 7.5% to 9.5% of which are singletons. Sequenced: blood, either unsorted or a sorted T cell fraction (not recorded which). All receptors come from a female donor with ankylosing spondylitis or in good health (not recorded which). Each CDR3 is given with its conserved first and last residue. Each record gives: CDR3 protein, CDR3 DNA, V gene, J gene, D gene, clone size. A D gene is named only where the DNA matches it firmly. Clone size is given for some rows only: seen once, a few or many times, or a class if the clone is expanded.

CASSLGQTEYTDTQYF	TGTGCCAGCAGCTTAGGACAGACCGAATACACAGATACGCAGTATTTT	TRBV11-2	TRBJ2-3	NA	NA
CASGPDRTGHGYTF	TGTGCTAGTGGTCCGGACCGGACAGGCCATGGCTACACCTTC	TRBV12-5	TRBJ1-2	TRBD1	many
CASSQELTEGTPLHF	TGTGCCAGCAGCCAAGAATTAACGGAGGGGACACCCCTCCACTTT	TRBV4-2	TRBJ1-6	NA	NA
CVSSFGSGRAYEQYF	TGTGTCAGCAGCTTCGGCAGCGGGAGGGCCTACGAGCAGTACTTC	TRBV5-4	TRBJ2-7	TRBD2	NA
CASSPGLLRGAFF	TGTGCCAGCAGCCCCGGACTCCTCCGGGGAGCTTTCTTT	TRBV5-6	TRBJ1-1	NA	few
CSGGIETQYF	TGTTCAGGGGGCATAGAGACCCAGTACTTC	TRBV7-6	TRBJ2-5	TRBD1	many
CSARDPSGLAQETQYF	TGCAGTGCTAGAGATCCCTCGGGACTAGCCCAAGAGACCCAGTACTTC	TRBV20-1	TRBJ2-5	TRBD2	many
CASSLTGLYNEQFF	TGTGCCAGCAGCTTAACAGGGTTGTACAATGAGCAGTTCTTC	TRBV7-8	TRBJ2-1	NA	many
CASSLSGLANTEAFF	TGTGCCAGCAGCTTATCGGGACTTGCGAACACTGAAGCTTTCTTT	TRBV7-9	TRBJ1-1	NA	NA
CSAIAGTGPRGNIQYF	TGCAGTGCTATAGCGGGAACCGGCCCGAGAGGGAACATTCAGTACTTC	TRBV20-1	TRBJ2-4	TRBD2	many
CSAVPRGETQYF	TGCAGTGCCGTCCCCAGGGGAGAGACCCAGTACTTC	TRBV20-1	TRBJ2-5	NA	many
CSASLWDRPLGEQFF	TGCAGCGCCAGCTTGTGGGACAGACCATTGGGTGAGCAGTTCTTC	TRBV29-1	TRBJ2-1	TRBD1	NA
CASRVGGGNYGYTF	TGTGCCAGCAGAGTTGGGGGCGGGAACTATGGCTACACCTTC	TRBV7-2	TRBJ1-2	NA	many
CAIRSGGSSTEAFF	TGTGCCATCAGAAGCGGCGGTAGTAGCACTGAAGCTTTCTTT	TRBV10-3	TRBJ1-1	NA	many
CASSLDPSSYNEQFF	TGTGCCAGCAGCTTAGACCCTAGCTCCTACAATGAGCAGTTCTTC	TRBV11-2	TRBJ2-1	NA	many
CASRNPGQGVGETQYF	TGTGCCAGCAGAAACCCGGGACAGGGGGTAGGAGAGACCCAGTACTTC	TRBV25-1	TRBJ2-5	TRBD1	many
CSAIKSGDGSPLHF	TGCAGTGCTATCAAGTCAGGGGACGGATCACCCCTCCACTTT	TRBV20-1	TRBJ1-6	NA	many
CASSLASSYNEQFF	TGTGCCAGCAGCTTAGCCAGCTCCTACAATGAGCAGTTCTTC	TRBV7-2	TRBJ2-1	NA	NA
CSVQGGTSGINEQFF	TGCAGCGTCCAAGGCGGGACTAGCGGGATAAATGAGCAGTTCTTC	TRBV29-1	TRBJ2-1	TRBD2	many
CASSLPRGPYYGYTF	TGTGCCAGCAGCTTACCCCGGGGGCCCTACTATGGCTACACCTTC	TRBV11-2	TRBJ1-2	NA	many
CSAAPGGDTEAFF	TGCAGTGCTGCCCCAGGGGGGGACACTGAAGCTTTCTTT	TRBV20-1	TRBJ1-1	TRBD1	many
CASSMGRAYEQYF	TGTGCCAGTAGTATGGGACGCGCCTACGAGCAGTACTTC	TRBV19	TRBJ2-7	NA	many
CASSLVPGLAGPDTQYF	TGTGCCAGCAGCTTGGTCCCCGGACTAGCGGGACCAGATACGCAGTATTTT	TRBV5-5	TRBJ2-3	TRBD2	NA
CATSRDLAEQFF	TGTGCCACCAGCAGAGATCTAGCAGAGCAGTTCTTC	TRBV15	TRBJ2-1	NA	many
CAAPGQFF	TGTGCCGCCCCCGGACAATTCTTC	TRBV6-2/TRBV6-3	TRBJ2-1	NA	many
CASSRGNAGGGETQYF	TGTGCCAGCAGCCGGGGGAATGCGGGGGGCGGAGAGACCCAGTACTTC	TRBV5-5	TRBJ2-5	TRBD2	few
CASSLEAADDEQFF	TGTGCCAGCAGCTTGGAGGCGGCAGACGATGAGCAGTTCTTC	TRBV7-9	TRBJ2-1	NA	NA
CASSPAAGTRQETQYF	TGTGCCAGCTCACCTGCCGCCGGGACTAGACAAGAGACCCAGTACTTC	TRBV18	TRBJ2-5	TRBD2	few
CASSKEKGTGTNGGYEQYF	TGTGCCAGCAGCAAGGAAAAAGGTACAGGGACCAACGGGGGATACGAGCAGTACTTC	TRBV21-1	TRBJ2-7	NA	many
CASSYLASANTGELFF	TGTGCCAGCAGCTATCTAGCGTCCGCGAACACCGGGGAGCTGTTTTTT	TRBV11-2	TRBJ2-2	NA	many
CASSAPQGRSGNTIYF	TGTGCCAGCAGTGCACCTCAGGGCCGCTCTGGAAACACCATATATTTT	TRBV6-1	TRBJ1-3	NA	NA
CASSLVTGDYGYTF	TGTGCCAGCAGCTTAGTGACAGGGGACTATGGCTACACCTTC	TRBV7-9	TRBJ1-2	TRBD1	many
CASLGDNYGYTF	TGTGCCAGCCTGGGGGATAACTATGGCTACACCTTC	TRBV6-2/TRBV6-3	TRBJ1-2	NA	many
CATSRGGVNTEAFF	TGTGCCACCAGCAGAGGGGGGGTGAACACTGAAGCTTTCTTT	TRBV15	TRBJ1-1	NA	many
CASSLGLAGVGYEQYF	TGTGCCAGCAGCTTGGGACTAGCGGGAGTTGGGTACGAGCAGTACTTC	TRBV7-2	TRBJ2-7	TRBD2	many
CASSLDGGSYDEQFF	TGTGCCAGCAGCTTAGATGGCGGGAGCTATGATGAGCAGTTCTTC	TRBV7-2	TRBJ2-1	TRBD2	NA
CATSREYGELFF	TGTGCCACCAGCAGAGAGTACGGGGAGCTGTTTTTT	TRBV15	TRBJ2-2	NA	many
CASSFLTSYEQYF	TGTGCCAGCAGCTTCCTAACGAGCTACGAGCAGTACTTC	TRBV7-9	TRBJ2-7	NA	NA
CAIVPGHSSTDTQYF	TGTGCCATTGTACCGGGACATTCTAGCACAGATACGCAGTATTTT	TRBV28	TRBJ2-3	NA	many
CASGTSGGTGELFF	TGCGCCAGCGGGACTAGCGGGGGCACCGGGGAGCTGTTTTTT	TRBV5-1	TRBJ2-2	TRBD2	many
CASSPRLVTGELFF	TGTGCTAGCAGTCCCCGACTTGTTACCGGGGAGCTGTTTTTT	TRBV14	TRBJ2-2	NA	NA
CATQAGTGYVQYF	TGTGCCACTCAAGCCGGGACAGGGTACGTTCAGTACTTC	TRBV19	TRBJ2-4	TRBD1	NA
CASSLMVQETQYF	TGTGCCAGCAGCTTAATGGTGCAAGAGACCCAGTACTTC	TRBV7-9	TRBJ2-5	NA	NA
CASSLASRNTGELFF	TGTGCCAGCAGCTTGGCTAGCAGGAACACCGGGGAGCTGTTTTTT	TRBV5-6	TRBJ2-2	NA	many
CASSRGVRALGEGYTF	TGTGCCAGCAGCCGGGGGGTACGAGCTCTAGGAGAAGGCTACACCTTC	TRBV3-1	TRBJ1-2	NA	many
CASSTLRERIQETQYF	TGTGCCAGCAGCACCTTAAGGGAGCGGATACAAGAGACCCAGTACTTC	TRBV5-6	TRBJ2-5	NA	many